This T cell receptor beta chain was identified during a study of blood T cells in healthy people across ages. Study-wide points: Underestimates were what the diversity estimates from one million T cells were considered to be. Older age coincided with a roughly linear decline in TCR beta diversity per million T cells.

Per-sample PBMC isolation yielded at least 6.5 million cells. Only a few counts were recorded for this clonotype. What it binds is unknown. Then a second PCR, running about 6 to 12 cycles, was carried out with a sample-barcoded 5' primer and a J-beta primer mix. MiXCR, applied by TCRdb to the 5' RACE reads, yields one record per CDR3 protein. The repertoire has roughly 500,000 distinct CDR3 sequences, approximately 25% of them found once; the top ten carry around a sixth. The V and J ends lost 6 bases and 4 bases respectively, with 15 bases between them. Germline lookup yields CDR1 SGHTA and CDR2 FQGNSA. The CDR3 sequence is 14 residues long.

V and J are TRBV7-2 and TRBJ2-5; D possibly corresponds to TRBD1 (6 bases). This receptor was identified in an older woman in good health. Sequencing was done on a sample of blood. As DNA, the CDR3 is TGTGCCAGCAGACTTACAGGGCGGCGAGAGACCCAGTACTTC. Protein: CASRLTGRRETQYF.